This is a list of T cell receptor beta chains from one sample in a study of tumor and adjacent non-tumor tissue in lung cancer. MiXCR, applied by TCRdb to the multiplex PCR reads, yields one record per CDR3 protein. The repertoire holds 200,000 or so distinct CDR3 sequences, with less than 80% as singletons. Input material: lung tumor tissue. Receptors were obtained from a man aged 60 to 75 with non-small cell lung cancer. Each CDR3 is given with its conserved first and last residue. Each record gives: CDR3 DNA, CDR3 protein, V gene, J gene, D gene, clone size. The D gene is left open where the match is weak. Size values are once, few and many counts, or a class for expanded clones, and some rows have none.

TGTGCCAGCAGCCACAATCGCGCAGGGAACAACTATGGCTACACCTTC	CASSHNRAGNNYGYTF	TRBV4-2	TRBJ1-2	-	-
TGTGCCAGCAGCCAAGGCCCAGGCAAACAGGACTCCTACGAGCAGTACTTC	CASSQGPGKQDSYEQYF	TRBV14	TRBJ2-7	-	-
TGTGCCAGCAGCTTAGCGGGACTAGCGGGATTTAGGAGCTCCTACAATGAGCAGTTCTTC	CASSLAGLAGFRSSYNEQFF	TRBV11-1	TRBJ2-1	TRBD2	many
TGTACCAGCAGCGACCCCGGGACTAGCGGAAGTGATACGCAGTGTTTT	CTSSDPGTSGSDTQCF	TRBV11-2	TRBJ2-3	TRBD2	-
TGCGCCAGCAGCTTGGGGACATCGGAGCACACTGAAGCTTTCTTT	CASSLGTSEHTEAFF	TRBV5-1	TRBJ1-1	-	-
TGTGCCAGCAGCCAAGGACAGCGGGCTAACTATGGTTACACCTTC	CASSQGQRANYGYTF	TRBV4-2	TRBJ1-2	-	-
TGTGCCAGCAGCTTAGTAGGCGGGGGGGCTGACAATGAGCAGTTCTTC	CASSLVGGGADNEQFF	TRBV13	TRBJ2-1	TRBD2	few
TGCAGCCTTGGTGGAACTGCCTCTCAACCCACAGATACACAGTATTTT	CSLGGTASQPTDTQYF	TRBV29-1	TRBJ2-3	-	-
TGTGCCAGTAGTACTCGCGAGACTAGCGGGAGGTTGAGAGTACACTACAATGAGCAGTTCTTC	CASSTRETSGRLRVHYNEQFF	TRBV19	TRBJ2-1	TRBD2	-
TGTGCCAGCAGTTTCAAACAGGGACCTAACTACGAGCAGTACTTC	CASSFKQGPNYEQYF	TRBV6-5	TRBJ2-7	-	-
TGTGCCAACAGAACACTTAACGCGGCTAGCCAAGAGACCCAGTACTTC	CANRTLNAASQETQYF	TRBV11-2	TRBJ2-5	-	-
TGTGCCAGCAGCCTAATTACCCGCTCTGGGGCCAACGTCCTGACTTTC	CASSLITRSGANVLTF	TRBV5-6	TRBJ2-6	-	-
TGCGCCAGCAGCTTGGGACAGGTGTGGACTAATGAAAAACTGTTTTTT	CASSLGQVWTNEKLFF	TRBV5-1	TRBJ1-4	-	few
TGCTGTGCTGGGCCGCTGGATAGGAGCGAGCAGTATTTC	CCAGPLDRSEQYF	TRBV20-1	TRBJ2-7	-	-
TGCGCCAGCAGTCAAGTGAAAGTCGTGGGACTAGCGGGAGGTGGCACAGATACGCAGTATTTT	CASSQVKVVGLAGGGTDTQYF	TRBV4-3	TRBJ2-3	TRBD2	once
TGTGCCAGCAGTTACAGGTTCGCAGATATACAGTATTTT	CASSYRFADIQYF	TRBV6-2/TRBV6-3	TRBJ2-3	-	-
TGTGCCATCAGTCCCCAGGGCGTACTAGCCAAAAACATTCAGTACTTC	CAISPQGVLAKNIQYF	TRBV28	TRBJ2-4	-	-
TGCGCCAGCAGCTTAGAGTTTGGCACTGAAGCTTTCTTT	CASSLEFGTEAFF	TRBV5-1	TRBJ1-1	-	-
TGTGCCAGCGAGGAGTCGGCTACCGGCTACGAGCAGTACTTC	CASEESATGYEQYF	TRBV2	TRBJ2-7	-	few
TGCAGTGCTAGTGAAAGAACGACGAATAGCAATCAGCCCCAGCATTTT	CSASERTTNSNQPQHF	TRBV20-1	TRBJ1-5	-	-
TGTGCCAGCAGCTCTTGGGGATCGGATATTCTCTATGGCTACACCTTC	CASSSWGSDILYGYTF	TRBV5-4	TRBJ1-2	-	-
TGTGCCAGCAGCGTGGGACAAGTGTATGGCTACACCTTC	CASSVGQVYGYTF	TRBV11-3	TRBJ1-2	-	once
TGTGCCAGCAGGATAGGACAGGGGAATAATGAGCAGTTCTTC	CASRIGQGNNEQFF	TRBV6-2/TRBV6-3	TRBJ2-1	TRBD1	few
TGCAGTGCTAGAGTACTGTTACTAGCTGGGTACACCTTC	CSARVLLLAGYTF	TRBV20-1	TRBJ1-2	-	-
TGTGCCAGCAGCCAAGGGCCTAGCGGGGGGGCAGATACGCAGTATTTT	CASSQGPSGGADTQYF	TRBV4-2	TRBJ2-3	TRBD2	many
TGTGCCAGCAACCAAGAACCGGGGGGGGACACCGGGGAGCTGTTTTTT	CASNQEPGGDTGELFF	TRBV4-2	TRBJ2-2	TRBD2	-
TGCGCCAGCAGCCAACGACAGGCGAGTGACACTGAAGCTTTCTTT	CASSQRQASDTEAFF	TRBV4-3	TRBJ1-1	-	-
TGTGCCAGCAGCTTAGCGATTTGTGACAAGTTCTACGAGCAGCACTTT	CASSLAICDKFYEQHF	TRBV11-1	TRBJ2-7	-	-
TGTGCCAGCAGTTACACCCAGACCCAGCCTCAGCATTTT	CASSYTQTQPQHF	TRBV6-2/TRBV6-3	TRBJ1-5	-	-
TGTGCCAGCAGCTTTACCATCGACAGGGGGCGCGTTCACGCTTTCTTT	CASSFTIDRGRVHAFF	TRBV11-2	TRBJ1-1	TRBD1	-
TGTGCCAGCAGCTCATTTGTGGGAGGGCCCGGAGAGACCCAGTACTTC	CASSSFVGGPGETQYF	TRBV11-2	TRBJ2-5	TRBD2	once
TGTGCCAGCAGTAGCGGGAGCTCCTACGAGCAGTACTTC	CASSSGSSYEQYF	TRBV2	TRBJ2-7	TRBD2	-
TGCACCAGTAGAAAGGAGGGGAACAATGAGCAGTTCTTC	CTSRKEGNNEQFF	TRBV4-1	TRBJ2-1	-	few
TGCGCCAGAAGCCTACAACTAGCGGACACGGGGGAGCTGTTTTTT	CARSLQLADTGELFF	TRBV4-3	TRBJ2-2	TRBD2	-
TGTGCCAGCAGTTCGCAGGGGAACTATAATTCACCCCTCCACTTT	CASSSQGNYNSPLHF	TRBV28	TRBJ1-6	-	-